This is a list of T cell receptor beta chains from one sample in a study of blood T cell repertoires in COVID-19. TCRdb's table, derived via immunoSEQ multiplex PCR, lists solely in-frame clones and lacks some. The sample has about 68,000 clones; around 90% are singletons. The sequenced material came from peripheral blood. The origin of the receptors is a human donor in a cohort sampled during active COVID-19. Each CDR3 is given with its conserved first and last residue. A D gene is named only where the DNA matches it firmly. Size is omitted from some rows. Given values are once, few, many or a class for expanded clones.

TRBV5-1,.,TRBD1,TRBJ1-2,CASSLAGTGNGYTF,TGCGCCAGCAGCTTGGCCGGGACAGGAAATGGCTACACCTTC
TRBV6-5,.,.,TRBJ1-4,CATGGLREKLFF,TGTGCCACCGGGGGACTTCGCGAAAAACTGTTTTTT
TRBV19,.,.,TRBJ1-4,CASSATPTVSEKLFF,TGTGCCAGTAGTGCGACACCTACGGTGTCTGAAAAACTGTTTTTT
TRBV10-2,.,TRBD1,TRBJ1-3,CATGGGTGNTIYF,TGCGCCACCGGAGGGGGCACTGGAAACACCATATATTTT
TRBV15,once,TRBD1,TRBJ1-5,CATSRDQGGYSNQPQHF,TGTGCCACCAGCAGAGATCAGGGGGGTTATAGCAATCAGCCCCAGCATTTT
TRBV5-1,.,TRBD2,TRBJ2-5,CASNEGAGGFQETQYF,TGCGCCAGCAACGAGGGAGCGGGGGGATTCCAAGAGACCCAGTACTTC
TRBV4-3,.,.,TRBJ2-3,CASSHNRGHWADTQYF,TGCGCCAGCAGCCACAACAGAGGACATTGGGCAGATACGCAGTATTTT
TRBV10-2,.,.,TRBJ2-1,CALRGSKDNEQFF,TGCGCTCTACGGGGGAGTAAGGACAATGAGCAGTTCTTC
TRBV7-2,.,.,TRBJ2-5,CASSFRGRETQYF,TGTGCCAGCAGCTTTAGGGGCCGGGAGACCCAGTACTTC
TRBV5-6,.,.,TRBJ2-5,CASSSTSWETQYF,TGTGCCAGCAGCTCTACTAGTTGGGAGACCCAGTACTTC
TRBV19,.,TRBD1,TRBJ1-2,CASSIQSGTANYGYTF,TGTGCCAGTAGTATTCAGTCTGGGACAGCTAACTATGGCTACACCTTC
TRBV6-2/TRBV6-3,.,.,TRBJ2-7,CASSLASIYEQYF,TGTGCCAGCAGTCTAGCGTCCATCTACGAGCAGTACTTC
TRBV19,.,TRBD2,TRBJ2-5,CATDSGGRQYF,TGTGCCACCGATTCGGGGGGGCGGCAGTACTTC
TRBV29-1,.,TRBD1,TRBJ1-2,CSVSRTGGTTGYTF,TGCAGCGTTTCTCGGACAGGGGGCACAACTGGCTACACCTTC
TRBV5-1,.,.,TRBJ2-7,CASSDGHPYEQYF,TGCGCCAGCAGCGATGGACATCCCTACGAGCAGTACTTC
TRBV3-1/TRBV3-2,.,TRBD1,TRBJ1-2,CASSQDSGGYGYTF,TGTGCCAGCAGCCAAGACTCAGGGGGCTATGGCTACACCTTC
TRBV5-4,.,TRBD1,TRBJ2-5,CASSTTGGAETQYF,TGTGCCAGCAGCACTACAGGGGGCGCGGAGACCCAGTACTTC
TRBV7-2,.,TRBD2,TRBJ2-5,CASGERGGRETQYF,TGTGCCAGCGGCGAGCGGGGGGGCCGAGAGACCCAGTACTTC
TRBV5-1,.,TRBD2,TRBJ2-3,CASSLAGGRADTQYF,TGCGCCAGCAGCTTGGCGGGGGGGCGCGCAGATACGCAGTATTTT
TRBV27,.,.,TRBJ1-2,CASRPGPRGYGYTF,TGTGCCAGCAGACCAGGGCCGCGGGGCTATGGCTACACCTTC
TRBV30,.,.,TRBJ2-1,CAWSSPAGEQFF,TGTGCCTGGAGTTCTCCGGCGGGGGAGCAGTTCTTC
TRBV7-9,.,.,TRBJ2-1,CASSFPGLPPGNEQFF,TGTGCCAGCAGCTTCCCGGGACTTCCCCCTGGCAATGAGCAGTTCTTC
TRBV27,.,.,TRBJ1-6,CASTAGQFGASPLHF,TGTGCCAGCACCGCCGGACAGTTCGGCGCGTCACCCCTCCACTTT
TRBV6-6,.,TRBD1,TRBJ1-5,CASSFTGAHQPQHF,TGTGCCAGCAGTTTTACAGGGGCTCATCAGCCCCAGCATTTT
TRBV6-5,.,.,TRBJ2-4,CASRQDGNIQYF,TGTGCCAGCCGACAGGACGGAAACATTCAGTACTTC
TRBV19,.,TRBD2,TRBJ2-2,CASTQGTSGVVTVTGELFF,TGTGCCAGTACCCAGGGGACTAGCGGGGTCGTTACGGTCACCGGGGAGCTGTTTTTT
TRBV28,.,.,TRBJ1-2,CASSTPGQPRGYTF,TGTGCCAGCTCTACCCCTGGACAGCCTCGGGGCTACACCTTC
TRBV6-2/TRBV6-3,.,TRBD1,TRBJ2-7,CASSSQDRGSLYEQYF,TGTGCCAGCAGTTCCCAGGACAGGGGGTCTCTCTACGAGCAGTACTTC
TRBV4-2,.,TRBD2,TRBJ2-1,CASSQVLARNEQFF,TGTGCCAGCAGCCAAGTACTAGCGCGCAATGAGCAGTTCTTC
TRBV9,.,TRBD1,TRBJ2-2,CASSLYRGPISRDANTGELFF,TGTGCCAGCAGCCTGTACAGGGGACCCATCAGCCGAGACGCGAACACCGGGGAGCTGTTTTTT
TRBV15,.,TRBD2,TRBJ2-1,CATSRGETTTSTEQFF,TGTGCCACCAGCAGGGGCGAGACCACGACTAGCACGGAGCAGTTCTTC
TRBV3-1/TRBV3-2,.,.,TRBJ1-5,CASSQDAGGGNQPQHF,TGTGCCAGCAGCCAAGATGCGGGGGGCGGCAATCAGCCCCAGCATTTT
TRBV19,.,.,TRBJ2-7,CASSEQGHSSYEQCF,TGTGCCAGTTCGGAACAGGGCCATTCTTCCTACGAGCAGTGCTTC
TRBV2,.,.,TRBJ2-5,CASMRPQETQYF,TGTGCCAGCATGCGTCCCCAAGAGACCCAGTACTTC
TRBV7-9,.,.,TRBJ2-3,CASSPSIPGSTDTQYF,TGTGCCAGCAGCCCGAGTATCCCCGGGAGCACAGATACGCAGTATTTT
TRBV5-6,medium-sized,TRBD1,TRBJ2-2,CASSPLGTGTGELFF,TGTGCCAGCAGCCCCCTCGGGACAGGAACCGGGGAGCTGTTTTTT
TRBV7-2,.,.,TRBJ2-6,CASSLLRGFLTFGANVLTF,TGTGCCAGCAGCTTACTCAGGGGTTTTCTGACCTTTGGGGCCAACGTCCTGACTTTC
TRBV10-3,.,.,TRBJ2-7,CAIQTASSYEQYF,TGTGCCATCCAGACAGCTTCCTCCTACGAGCAGTACTTC
TRBV4-3,.,TRBD1,TRBJ1-1,CASSQNTGVKDTEAFF,TGCGCCAGCAGCCAGAATACAGGGGTAAAGGACACTGAAGCTTTCTTT
TRBV28,.,.,TRBJ1-1,CASSTDPLSRGILNTEAFF,TGTGCCAGCAGCACAGACCCATTAAGCAGGGGAATCCTGAACACTGAAGCTTTCTTT